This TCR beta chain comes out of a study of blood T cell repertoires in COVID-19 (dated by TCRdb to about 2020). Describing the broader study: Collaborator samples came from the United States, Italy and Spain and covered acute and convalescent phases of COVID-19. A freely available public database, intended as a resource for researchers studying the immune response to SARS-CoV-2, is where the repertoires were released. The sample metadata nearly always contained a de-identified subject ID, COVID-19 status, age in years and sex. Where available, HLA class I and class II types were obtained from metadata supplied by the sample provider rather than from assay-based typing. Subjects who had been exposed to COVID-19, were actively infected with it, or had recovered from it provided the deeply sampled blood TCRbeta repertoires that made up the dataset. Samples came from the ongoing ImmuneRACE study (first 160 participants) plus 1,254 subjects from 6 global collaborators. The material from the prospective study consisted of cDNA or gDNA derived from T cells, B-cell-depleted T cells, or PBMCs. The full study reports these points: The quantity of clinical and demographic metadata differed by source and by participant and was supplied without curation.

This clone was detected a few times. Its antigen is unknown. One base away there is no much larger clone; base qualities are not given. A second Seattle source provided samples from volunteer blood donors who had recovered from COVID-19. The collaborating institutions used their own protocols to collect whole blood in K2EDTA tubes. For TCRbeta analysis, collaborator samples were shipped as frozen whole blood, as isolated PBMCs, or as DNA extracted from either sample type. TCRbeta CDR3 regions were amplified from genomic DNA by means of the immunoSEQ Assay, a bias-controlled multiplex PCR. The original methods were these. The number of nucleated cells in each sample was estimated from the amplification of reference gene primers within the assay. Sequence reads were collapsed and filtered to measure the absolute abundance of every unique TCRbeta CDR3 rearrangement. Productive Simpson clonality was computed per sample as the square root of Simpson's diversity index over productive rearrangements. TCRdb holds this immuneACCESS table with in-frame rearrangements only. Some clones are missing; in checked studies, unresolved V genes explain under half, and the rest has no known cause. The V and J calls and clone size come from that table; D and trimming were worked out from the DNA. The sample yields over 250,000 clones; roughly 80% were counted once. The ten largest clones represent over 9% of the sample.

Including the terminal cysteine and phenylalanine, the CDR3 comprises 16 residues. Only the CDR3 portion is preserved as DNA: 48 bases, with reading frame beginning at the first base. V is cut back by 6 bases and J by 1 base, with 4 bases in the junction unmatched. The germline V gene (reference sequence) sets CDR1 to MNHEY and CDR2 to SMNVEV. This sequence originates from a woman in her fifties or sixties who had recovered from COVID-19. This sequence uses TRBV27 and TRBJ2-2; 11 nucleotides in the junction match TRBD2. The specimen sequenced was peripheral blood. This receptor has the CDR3 CASSLTSGRNTGELFF. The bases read TGTGCCAGCAGCCTCACTAGCGGGAGGAACACCGGGGAGCTGTTTTTT.